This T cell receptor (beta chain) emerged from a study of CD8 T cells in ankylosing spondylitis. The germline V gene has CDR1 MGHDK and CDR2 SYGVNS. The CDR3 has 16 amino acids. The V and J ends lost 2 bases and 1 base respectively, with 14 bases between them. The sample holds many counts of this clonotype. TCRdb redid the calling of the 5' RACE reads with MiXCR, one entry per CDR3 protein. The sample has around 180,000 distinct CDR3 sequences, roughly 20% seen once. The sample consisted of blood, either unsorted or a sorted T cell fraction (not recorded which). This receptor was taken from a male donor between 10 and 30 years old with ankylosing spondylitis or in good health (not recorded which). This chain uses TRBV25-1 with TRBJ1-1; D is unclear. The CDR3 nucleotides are TGTGCCAGCAGTGAACAATGGAACCCGGCGAACACTGAAGCTTTCTTT. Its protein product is CASSEQWNPANTEAFF. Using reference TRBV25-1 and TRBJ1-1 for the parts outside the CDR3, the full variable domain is EADIYQTPRYLVIGTGKKITLECSQTMGHDKMYWYQQDPGMELHLIHYSYGVNSTEKGDLSSESTVSRIRTEHFPLTLESARPSHTSQYLCASSEQWNPANTEAFFGQGTRLTVV.